This T cell receptor (beta chain) was captured by sequencing in a study of a mutant IDH1 vaccine in newly diagnosed glioma. Study details: Patients were pretreated with radiotherapy, temozolomide, or both, mostly both.

CDR1 is SGDLS, CDR2 YYNGEE, per germline. The CDR3 loop spans 16 amino acids. Trimming cost V 2 bases and J 1 base, with 15 bases left between them. As regards this clone: Its antigen is still unknown.

Sequenced by immunoSEQ multiplex PCR; TCRdb stores in-frame clones only, minus some. In the table there are some 57,000 clones, around 80% of which are singletons. As for time point: week 35, safety follow-up. A single vaccine dose contained 300 ug of mutant IDH1 20-mer peptide, and topical imiquimod was used with it. There were eight vaccinations for patients, given in weeks 1, 3, 5, 7, 11, 15, 19 and 23. V is TRBV9 and J is TRBJ1-2; no firm D call. The TCR sequence derives from a woman aged 18-35 years with glioma. The material sequenced was PBMCs, taken from a glioma patient whose treatment included an IDH1 peptide vaccine. CDR3 protein: CASSVSRESFNYGYTF. The CDR3 DNA reads as TGTGCCAGCAGCGTTTCACGGGAGTCCTTTAACTATGGCTACACCTTC.